The 22 T cell receptor beta chains reported below all come from one sample, sequenced in a study of spatial heterogeneity in lung cancer. TCRdb reprocessed the 5' RACE reads with MiXCR, giving one entry per CDR3 protein. Among some 50,000 distinct CDR3 sequences listed, approximately 10% were seen once. Noted time point: sample taken at primary tumor resection. No cell sorting; template was whole RNA from tumor, lung tissue or PBMC. The sequencing used PBMCs, collected at surgery. The receptors derive from a female donor with early-stage non-small cell lung cancer.

This clonotype turned up a few times. This chain joins TRBV18 and TRBJ1-1; TRBD1 might be the D (6 bases). CDR1 and CDR2 (germline): KGHSH, LQKENI. Trimming took off 0 bases at V and 11 bases at J, with 10 bases between the two ends. CDR3 length: 12 residues. The CDR3 DNA reads as TGTGCCAGCTCACCACCGGGGGCGCGGGCTTTCTTT. It is translated as CASSPPGARAFF.

This clonotype was picked up a small number of times. V usage is TRBV12-3 or TRBV12-4 and J usage is TRBJ1-3; D is possibly TRBD1 (5 bases). V gave up 3 bases and J gave up 4 bases, with 13 bases separating them. The CDR3 contains 15 residues. CDR3 protein: CASSFFGATGNTIYF. CDR3 DNA: TGTGCCAGCAGTTTTTTCGGGGCCACCGGAAACACCATATATTTT.

V usage is TRBV6-2 or TRBV6-3 and J usage is TRBJ2-2, with a tentative D call TRBD2 (6 bases). The CDR3 totals 14 residues. Per the germline V gene, CDR1 is MNHEY and CDR2 is SVGEGT. V was cut by 8 bases and J by 1 base, with 11 bases left in between. The CDR3 bases are TGTGCCAGCCATAAGGGAGGGAACACCGGGGAGCTGTTTTTT. Residues: CASHKGGNTGELFF.

This clonotype was detected many times. The genes are TRBV20-1 and TRBJ2-7; weak D call: TRBD2 (5 bases). CDR3 length equals 15 residues. The V and J ends lost 1 base and 0 bases respectively, with 13 bases between them. Looked up from germline, CDR1 is DFQATT and CDR2 is SNEGSKA (reference sequence). CDR3 in amino acids: CSARVTPGSSYEQYF. The CDR3 DNA reads as TGCAGTGCTAGAGTAACGCCGGGAAGCTCCTACGAGCAGTACTTC.

This clonotype was seen ten or more times. This chain links TRBV20-1 with TRBJ1-1; possible D gene TRBD1, 5 bases. V gave up 3 bases and J gave up 4 bases, with 12 bases separating them. The CDR3 length is 13 residues. Per the germline V gene, CDR1 is DFQATT and CDR2 is SNEGSKA (reference sequence). This CDR3 reads CSASPGGSTEAFF. DNA for the CDR3: TGCAGTGCTAGTCCCGGGGGGAGCACTGAAGCTTTCTTT.

There are many counts of this clonotype. The gene calls are TRBV29-1 and TRBJ2-1; 8 nucleotides match TRBD1. With V trimmed by 1 base and J by 4 bases, 6 bases remained unmatched. The germline CDR1 and CDR2 sequences are SQVTM and ANQGSEA. This CDR3 spans 15 amino acids. The DNA of the CDR3 is TGCAGCGTTGAAGGACGGGACAGGATATACAATGAGCAGTTCTTC. Residues: CSVEGRDRIYNEQFF.

This clonotype was observed a few times. The germline gene is not matched at one end of the junction; a read error may be the cause. This chain links TRBV12-3 or TRBV12-4 with TRBJ1-6; D remains ambiguous. The CDR3 has 14 residues. CDR3 nucleotides: TGTGCCACCAGTCCGGGGAGGAATAATTCACCCCTCCACTTT. Translation gives CATSPGRNNSPLHF.

This clonotype was picked up a small number of times. The rearrangement joins TRBV20-1 to TRBJ1-4; the D gene is possibly TRBD1 (5 bases). Trimming cost V 0 bases and J 0 bases, with 8 bases left between them. The CDR3 loop spans 15 amino acids. Per the germline V gene, CDR1 is DFQATT and CDR2 is SNEGSKA (reference sequence). The CDR3 sequence is CSAREEGTTNEKLFF. DNA of the CDR3: TGCAGTGCTAGAGAGGAGGGGACAACTAATGAAAAACTGTTTTTT.

This clonotype was picked up many times. The rearrangement joins TRBV6-1 to TRBJ2-7; unclear D gene. This CDR3 region has 13 residues. The ends were cut back, 2 bases at V and 1 base at J, with 6 bases in the middle. Germline assignment: CDR1 MNHNS and CDR2 SASEGT. Here the CDR3 reads CASSESPSYEQYF. The CDR3 DNA reads as TGTGCCAGCAGTGAATCCCCTTCCTACGAGCAGTACTTC.

Note on this clonotype: An end of the junction differs from the germline gene, which may be a read error. The rearrangement uses TRBV28 and TRBJ1-5, with a tentative D call TRBD1 (6 bases). The CDR3 covers 17 residues. Germline-derived CDR1 and CDR2 are MDHEN and SYDVKM. The CDR3 reads CASSFGQGRYSNQRQHF. DNA of the CDR3: TGTGCCAGCAGTTTTGGGCAGGGGAGATATAGCAATCAGCGCCAGCATTTT.

By its share, this clonotype is medium-sized. This chain links TRBV20-1 with TRBJ1-4; D is possibly TRBD1 (6 bases). Germline values: CDR1 DFQATT, CDR2 SNEGSKA (reference sequence). CDR3 length: 16 amino acids. With 5 bases removed from V and 1 base from J, the gap between germline ends came to 17 bases. The CDR3 region has the DNA TGCAGTGCTGTGGGCCCCCCAGGGGTAACTAATGAAAAACTGTTTTTT. Encoded protein: CSAVGPPGVTNEKLFF.

V and J are TRBV5-1 and TRBJ2-3; the D gene is possibly TRBD1 (5 bases). Trimming cost V 0 bases and J 4 bases, with 12 bases left between them. Germline V gene lookup returns CDR1 SGHRS and CDR2 YFSETQ. The length of the CDR3 is 15 residues. The DNA for the CDR3 is TGCGCCAGCAGCTTGGCCTTAGGGGCGGCAGATACGCAGTATTTT. This gives the protein CASSLALGAADTQYF.

The rearrangement joins TRBV11-2 to TRBJ2-1, with 13 bases identical to TRBD2. CDR3 length equals 14 residues. The germline CDR1 and CDR2 sequences are SGHAT and FQNNGV. V shed 5 bases and J 10 bases; nucleotides not matched to a gene: 5. CDR3: CASSLLAGGREQFF. In DNA form, the CDR3 reads TGTGCCAGCAGCCTACTAGCGGGGGGGCGGGAGCAGTTCTTC.

This clonotype was counted a few times. The chain uses TRBV29-1 and TRBJ2-6, with a possible D match to TRBD1 (6 bases). V lost 6 bases, J lost 0 bases, and 18 bases lay in between. CDR1 SQVTM and CDR2 ANQGSEA come from the germline V gene. The CDR3 length is 17 residues. The CDR3 nucleotides read TGCAGCGTCTCAAAGACAGGAGGAAACTCTGGGGCCAACGTCCTGACTTTC. Amino acid sequence: CSVSKTGGNSGANVLTF.

With respect to this clonotype: The junction differs from germline at one of its ends, possibly a read error. The V and J genes are TRBV5-4 and TRBJ1-1; D gene unclear. The CDR3 contains 13 residues. Per the germline V gene, CDR1 is SGHNT and CDR2 is YYREEE (reference sequence). For the CDR3, the DNA is TGTGCCAGCGGAACCCTTATGAACACTGAAGCTCTCTTT. It is translated as CASGTLMNTEALF.

V is TRBV5-1 and J is TRBJ2-2; no clear D gene. V lost 5 bases and J 1 base, leaving 6 bases between the germline ends. Germline V gene data show CDR1 as SGHRS and CDR2 as YFSETQ. There are 13 residues in the CDR3. The DNA of the CDR3 is TGCGCCAGCAGTGACAAGAACACCGGGGAGCTGTTTTTT. Translated: CASSDKNTGELFF. Variable domain in full (rest from reference TRBV5-1 and TRBJ2-2): KAGVTQTPRYLIKTRGQQVTLSCSPISGHRSVSWYQQTPGQGLQFLFEYFSETQRNKGNFPGRFSGRQFSNSRSEMNVSTLELGDSALYLCASSDKNTGELFFGEGSRLTVL.

The chain carries TRBV12-5 and TRBJ1-1; no reliable D call. Germline CDR1 and CDR2: LGHNT and FRNRAP. Trimming pared 2 bases from V and 1 base from J, leaving 5 bases between. The CDR3 is made up of 13 amino acids. The CDR3 here is CASGLWQNTEAFF. DNA of the CDR3: TGTGCTAGTGGTTTGTGGCAGAACACTGAAGCTTTCTTT.

This clonotype has a count of ten or more. This rearrangement joins TRBV11-1 to TRBJ2-1, with TRBD2 matching 9 bases. Germline CDR1 is SGHAT and CDR2 is FQDESV (reference sequence). V trimming: 5 bases; J trimming: 1 base; junction bases outside the gene matches: 12. The length of the CDR3 is 18 residues. CDR3: CASSLRALSGGSYNEQFF. The DNA for the CDR3 is TGTGCCAGCAGCCTCCGGGCACTCAGCGGGGGGTCCTACAATGAGCAGTTCTTC.

This clonotype was seen at least ten times. The V and J genes are TRBV6-6 and TRBJ1-6, with unresolved D. The germline V and J ends were trimmed by 6 bases and 10 bases, with 19 bases remaining between them. The CDR3 consists of 15 residues. Germline CDR1 MNHNY, CDR2 SVGAGI (reference sequence). The CDR3 here is CASSIRRGGKSPLHF. Written as DNA, the CDR3 is TGTGCCAGCAGCATACGTCGGGGAGGAAAATCACCCCTCCACTTT.

This clonotype was counted a few times. The chain links TRBV6-2 or TRBV6-3 to TRBJ2-7, with 8 bases matching TRBD2. Germline CDR1 and CDR2: MNHEY and SVGEGT. Germline trimming cut 4 bases from V and 1 base from J; bases unmatched to any gene: 6. The CDR3 loop spans 15 amino acids. The CDR3 DNA reads TGTGCCAGCAGTTCGTCGGGAGGGGGTTCCTACGAGCAGTACTTC. It yields the protein CASSSSGGGSYEQYF.

J is TRBJ2-5 and V is TRBV2; TRBD2 is a possible D gene (5 bases). The V and J ends lost 3 bases and 1 base respectively, with 12 bases between them. Germline CDR1 and CDR2: SNHLY and FYNNEI. There are 15 residues in the CDR3. CDR3 nucleotide sequence: TGTGCCAGCAGTGAGAGACGGCGGGCCCAAGAGACCCAGTACTTC. Its translation is CASSERRRAQETQYF. Looking up the rest from reference TRBV2 and TRBJ2-5 gives the full variable domain: EPEVTQTPSHQVTQMGQEVILRCVPISNHLYFYWYRQILGQKVEFLVSFYNNEISEKSEIFDDQFSVERPDGSNFTLKIRSTKLEDSAMYFCASSERRRAQETQYFGPGTRLLVL.

The V call is TRBV6-2 or TRBV6-3, the J call TRBJ1-3; D gene ambiguous. CDR3 size: 14 residues. Germline V CDR1 and CDR2: MNHEY, SVGEGT. V shed 5 bases and J shed 0 bases, with 8 bases lying between them. CDR3 sequence: CASSDGNSGNTIYF. CDR3 DNA: TGTGCCAGCAGTGATGGGAACTCTGGAAACACCATATATTTT.